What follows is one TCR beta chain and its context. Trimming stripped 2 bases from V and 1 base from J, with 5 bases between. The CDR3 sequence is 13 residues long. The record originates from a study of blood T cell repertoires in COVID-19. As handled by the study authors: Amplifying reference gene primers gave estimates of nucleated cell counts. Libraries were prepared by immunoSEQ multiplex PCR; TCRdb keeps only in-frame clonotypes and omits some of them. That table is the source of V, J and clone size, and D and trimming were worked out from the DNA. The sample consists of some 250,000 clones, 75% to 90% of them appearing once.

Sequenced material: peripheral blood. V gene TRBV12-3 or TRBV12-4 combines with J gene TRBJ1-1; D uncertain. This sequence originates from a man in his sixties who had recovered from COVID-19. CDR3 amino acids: CASSLLRNTEAFF. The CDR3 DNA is TGTGCCAGCAGTTTACTCAGGAACACTGAAGCTTTCTTT.